Listed below are T cell receptor beta chains from one sample, sequenced in a study of shared T cell receptors in the human thymus. Using immunoSEQ multiplex PCR, the repertoire was profiled, and TCRdb retains in-frame clones only, with some absent. The sample yields fewer than 700,000 clones, roughly 88% seen once. This sample also belongs to another study, concerning human thymus T cells.

Source material: thymocytes. These receptors all come from a boy younger than two with a congenital heart defect. CDR3s include the opening cysteine and the closing phenylalanine or tryptophan. The order of the fields is V gene, clone size, D gene, J gene, CDR3 length, CDR3 protein, CDR3 DNA. The D gene is left open where the match is weak. Clone size is stated in some rows and not others, as once, few, many or a class when expanded.

TRBV4-3,NA,TRBD1,TRBJ1-1,19,CASSQGREIGDRDFTEAFF,TGCGCCAGCAGCCAAGGTCGGGAGATTGGGGACAGGGACTTCACTGAAGCTTTCTTT
TRBV28,NA,TRBD1,TRBJ2-5,15,CASSFPTGRQETQYF,TGTGCCAGCAGTTTTCCGACAGGGCGGCAAGAGACCCAGTACTTC
TRBV19,NA,TRBD2,TRBJ2-1,15,CASIPGASGSNEQFF,TGTGCCAGTATCCCAGGAGCTAGCGGGTCCAATGAGCAGTTCTTC
TRBV11-2,NA,NA,TRBJ2-7,14,CASSLNDSSYEQYF,TGTGCCAGCAGCTTAAACGACAGCTCCTACGAGCAGTACTTC
TRBV5-4,NA,NA,TRBJ1-1,18,CASSLDRSLRPRNTEAFF,TGTGCCAGCAGCTTGGACAGGTCTCTTCGGCCCAGGAACACTGAAGCTTTCTTT
TRBV7-2,few,TRBD2,TRBJ2-1,17,CASSLDGITSGYNEQFF,TGTGCCAGCAGCTTAGATGGGATTACTAGCGGGTACAATGAGCAGTTCTTC
TRBV19,NA,TRBD2,TRBJ2-5,15,CASKFWTSGPETQYF,TGTGCCAGTAAATTTTGGACTAGCGGGCCAGAGACCCAGTACTTC
TRBV28,NA,TRBD1,TRBJ1-4,17,CASSFQNRQGTNEKLFF,TGTGCCAGCAGTTTCCAAAACCGACAGGGCACTAATGAAAAACTGTTTTTT
TRBV9,NA,TRBD2,TRBJ2-1,23,CASSPRSLGDPKLAGKSDNEQFF,TGTGCCAGCAGCCCTCGTAGCTTGGGAGATCCTAAACTAGCGGGAAAGAGCGACAATGAGCAGTTCTTC
TRBV21-1,NA,NA,TRBJ2-1,16,CASSKAGAQGYNEQFF,TGTGCCAGCAGCAAAGCGGGGGCACAGGGCTACAATGAGCAGTTCTTC
TRBV28,NA,TRBD1,TRBJ1-5,13,CASSLDRGQPQHF,TGTGCCAGCAGTTTGGACAGGGGACAGCCCCAGCATTTT
TRBV6-1,NA,TRBD1,TRBJ1-4,17,CASSEVGTGGAGAKLFF,TGTGCCAGCAGTGAGGTTGGGACAGGGGGCGCAGGAGCAAAACTGTTTTTT
TRBV6-5,NA,TRBD1,TRBJ2-5,14,CASSYGTAQETQYF,TGTGCCAGCAGCTATGGGACAGCTCAAGAGACCCAGTACTTC
TRBV7-6,NA,NA,TRBJ1-5,20,CASSPHPSTGPVYSNQPQHF,TGTGCCAGCAGCCCCCACCCCTCTACAGGGCCCGTATATAGCAATCAGCCCCAGCATTTT
TRBV7-2,NA,NA,TRBJ2-1,13,CASSLTLSNEQFF,TGTGCCAGCAGCCTCACCCTATCCAATGAGCAGTTCTTC
TRBV7-2,NA,NA,TRBJ2-7,14,CASSLSGRHYEQYF,TGTGCCAGCAGCTTATCAGGGAGGCACTACGAGCAGTACTTC
TRBV28,NA,TRBD2,TRBJ2-7,13,CASSPPGGGEQYF,TGTGCCAGCAGTCCCCCGGGGGGGGGCGAGCAGTACTTC
TRBV15,NA,TRBD1,TRBJ1-3,17,CATSGLRQGCSGNTIYF,TGTGCCACCAGCGGACTCAGACAGGGCTGTTCGGGAAACACCATATATTTT
TRBV7-8,NA,TRBD1,TRBJ2-6,15,CASSLGDREANVLTF,TGTGCCAGCAGCTTAGGTGACAGGGAAGCCAACGTCCTGACTTTC
TRBV5-1,NA,NA,TRBJ1-1,15,CASSLGRALNTEAFF,TGCGCCAGCAGCTTGGGGCGGGCCTTGAACACTGAAGCTTTCTTT
TRBV7-2,NA,TRBD2,TRBJ2-7,15,CASSKTSGRGYEQYF,TGTGCCAGCAGCAAGACTAGCGGGAGGGGTTACGAGCAGTACTTC
TRBV6-4,NA,NA,TRBJ2-1,15,CASSATGRVSGEQFF,TGTGCCAGCAGTGCGACCGGGAGAGTGAGTGGGGAGCAGTTCTTC
TRBV20-1,NA,NA,TRBJ2-1,11,CSASGSDEQFF,TGCAGTGCTAGCGGGAGTGATGAGCAGTTCTTC
TRBV4-2,NA,NA,TRBJ2-7,14,CASSQEAGSRQQYF,TGTGCCAGCAGCCAAGAGGCTGGCAGTCGTCAGCAGTACTTC
TRBV11-1,NA,NA,TRBJ1-1,13,CASSLPRNTEAFF,TGTGCCAGCAGCTTACCCCGGAACACTGAAGCTTTCTTT
TRBV9,NA,TRBD1,TRBJ1-3,17,CASSASQGDASGNTIYF,TGTGCCAGCAGCGCTTCCCAGGGGGATGCCTCTGGAAACACCATATATTTT
TRBV27,once,NA,TRBJ2-7,14,CASSLLDNPYEQYF,TGTGCCAGCAGTTTATTAGACAACCCCTACGAGCAGTACTTC
TRBV7-9,NA,NA,TRBJ1-1,15,CASSFGRAPTTEAFF,TGTGCCAGCAGCTTCGGCAGGGCCCCGACCACTGAAGCTTTCTTT
TRBV14,few,NA,TRBJ2-1,15,CASSQDREKRNEQFF,TGTGCCAGCAGCCAAGACAGGGAAAAAAGAAATGAGCAGTTCTTC
TRBV27,NA,NA,TRBJ2-2,17,CASSLTPTVGSTGELFF,TGTGCCAGCAGTTTAACCCCGACCGTTGGGAGCACCGGGGAGCTGTTTTTT
TRBV21-1,NA,NA,TRBJ2-3,19,CASSPLVKNLVLRAYTQYF,TGTGCCAGCAGCCCGTTAGTAAAGAATCTAGTCCTAAGAGCTTATACGCAGTATTTT
TRBV4-3,NA,TRBD2,TRBJ2-7,14,CASSHLGLAGEQYF,TGCGCCAGCAGCCACCTGGGACTAGCGGGAGAGCAGTACTTC
TRBV7-2,NA,TRBD1,TRBJ2-7,16,CASSPRSGTEPYEQYF,TGTGCCAGCAGCCCAAGATCCGGGACAGAGCCCTACGAGCAGTACTTC
TRBV4-3,NA,NA,TRBJ2-3,15,CASSRLEDSTDTQYF,TGCGCCAGCAGCCGGCTGGAGGATAGCACAGATACGCAGTATTTT
TRBV12-1,NA,NA,TRBJ2-1,18,CASSPTSGRAKRYNEQFF,TGTGCCAGCAGCCCCACTAGCGGGAGGGCCAAACGCTACAATGAGCAGTTCTTC
TRBV5-1,NA,TRBD2,TRBJ2-7,15,CASSGEREPSYEQYF,TGCGCCAGCAGCGGGGAGCGGGAGCCCTCCTACGAGCAGTACTTC
TRBV28,few,TRBD2,TRBJ2-7,18,CASTQAGGPLRRGYEQYF,TGTGCCAGCACCCAAGCGGGAGGGCCCCTCCGGAGGGGCTACGAGCAGTACTTC
TRBV15,NA,NA,TRBJ2-3,18,CATSRQRGTEGTTDTQYF,TGTGCCACCAGCAGACAACGGGGGACTGAAGGGACCACAGATACGCAGTATTTT
TRBV10-2,NA,TRBD1,TRBJ2-2,16,CASSEWDREWTGELFF,TGCGCCAGCAGTGAGTGGGACAGGGAATGGACCGGGGAGCTGTTTTTT
TRBV7-9,once,TRBD2,TRBJ2-2,16,CASSLTGGTRTGELFF,TGTGCCAGCAGCTTGACGGGAGGAACGAGGACCGGGGAGCTGTTTTTT